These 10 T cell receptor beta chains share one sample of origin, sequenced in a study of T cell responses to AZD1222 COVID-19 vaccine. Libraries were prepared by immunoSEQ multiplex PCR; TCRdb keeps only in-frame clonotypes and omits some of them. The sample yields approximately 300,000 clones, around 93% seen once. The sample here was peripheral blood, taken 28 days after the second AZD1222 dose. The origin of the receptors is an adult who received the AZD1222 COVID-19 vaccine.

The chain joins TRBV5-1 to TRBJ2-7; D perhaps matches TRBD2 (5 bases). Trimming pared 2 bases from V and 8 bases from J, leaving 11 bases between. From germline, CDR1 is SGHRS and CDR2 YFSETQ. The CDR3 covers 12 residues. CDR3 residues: CASSFGEGKQYF. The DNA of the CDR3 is TGCGCCAGCAGCTTCGGAGAGGGAAAGCAGTACTTC.

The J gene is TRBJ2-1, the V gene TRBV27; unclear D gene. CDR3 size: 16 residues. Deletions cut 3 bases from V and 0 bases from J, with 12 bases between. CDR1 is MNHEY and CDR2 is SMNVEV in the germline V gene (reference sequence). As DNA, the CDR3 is TGTGCCAGCAGTTTCTCAGATATGAGCTCCTACAATGAGCAGTTCTTC. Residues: CASSFSDMSSYNEQFF.

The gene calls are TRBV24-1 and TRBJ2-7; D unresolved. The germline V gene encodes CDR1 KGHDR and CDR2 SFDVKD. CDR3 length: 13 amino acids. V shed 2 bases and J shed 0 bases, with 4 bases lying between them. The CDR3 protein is CATSDYSSYEQYF. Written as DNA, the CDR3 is TGTGCCACCAGTGATTACAGCTCCTACGAGCAGTACTTC.

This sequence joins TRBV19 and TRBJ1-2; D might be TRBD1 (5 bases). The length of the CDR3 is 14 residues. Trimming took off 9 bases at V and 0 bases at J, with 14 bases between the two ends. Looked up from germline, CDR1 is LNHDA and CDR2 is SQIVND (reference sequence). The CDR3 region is CASRRQQTNYGYTF. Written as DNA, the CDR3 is TGTGCCAGCAGGAGACAGCAGACTAACTATGGCTACACCTTC.

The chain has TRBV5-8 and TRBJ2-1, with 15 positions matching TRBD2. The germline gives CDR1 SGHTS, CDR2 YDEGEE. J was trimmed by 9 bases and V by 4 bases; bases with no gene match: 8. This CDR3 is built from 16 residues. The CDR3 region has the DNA TGTGCCAGCAGCGACTGGACTAGCGGGGGGGCATTTGAGCAGTTCTTC. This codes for CASSDWTSGGAFEQFF.

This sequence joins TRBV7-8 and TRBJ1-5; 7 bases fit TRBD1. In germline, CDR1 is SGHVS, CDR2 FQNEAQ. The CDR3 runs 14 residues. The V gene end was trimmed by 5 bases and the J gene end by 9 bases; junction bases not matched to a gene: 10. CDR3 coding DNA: TGTGCCAGCAGCCCAGGGGGGGAATATCGGCCCCAGCATTTT. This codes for CASSPGGEYRPQHF. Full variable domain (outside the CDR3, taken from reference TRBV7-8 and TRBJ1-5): GAGVSQSPRYKVAKRGQDVALRCDPISGHVSLFWYQQALGQGPEFLTYFQNEAQLDKSGLPSDRFFAERPEGSVSTLKIQRTQQEDSAVYLCASSPGGEYRPQHFGDGTRLSIL.

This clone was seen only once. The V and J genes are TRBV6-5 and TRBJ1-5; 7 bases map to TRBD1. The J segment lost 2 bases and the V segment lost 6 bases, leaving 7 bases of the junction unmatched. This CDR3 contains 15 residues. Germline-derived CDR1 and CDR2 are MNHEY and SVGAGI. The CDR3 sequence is CASRRQGGGNQPQHF. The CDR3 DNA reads TGTGCCAGCAGGCGACAGGGCGGTGGCAATCAGCCCCAGCATTTT.

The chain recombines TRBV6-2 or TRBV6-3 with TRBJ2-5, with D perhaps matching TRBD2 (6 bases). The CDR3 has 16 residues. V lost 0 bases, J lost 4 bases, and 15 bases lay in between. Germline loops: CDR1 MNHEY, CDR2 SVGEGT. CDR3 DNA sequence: TGTGCCAGCAGTTACTCACGACGGGAGAGGAGAGAGACCCAGTACTTC. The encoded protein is CASSYSRRERRETQYF.

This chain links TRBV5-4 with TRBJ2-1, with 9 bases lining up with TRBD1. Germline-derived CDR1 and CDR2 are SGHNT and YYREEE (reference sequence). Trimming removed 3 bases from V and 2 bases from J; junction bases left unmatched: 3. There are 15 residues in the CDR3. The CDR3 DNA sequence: TGTGCCAGCAGCTGGACAGGGGATACCTACAATGAGCAGTTCTTC. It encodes CASSWTGDTYNEQFF. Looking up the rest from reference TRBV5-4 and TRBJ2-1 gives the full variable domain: ETGVTQSPTHLIKTRGQQVTLRCSSQSGHNTVSWYQQALGQGPQFIFQYYREEENGRGNFPPRFSGLQFPNYSSELNVNALELDDSALYLCASSWTGDTYNEQFFGPGTRLTVL.

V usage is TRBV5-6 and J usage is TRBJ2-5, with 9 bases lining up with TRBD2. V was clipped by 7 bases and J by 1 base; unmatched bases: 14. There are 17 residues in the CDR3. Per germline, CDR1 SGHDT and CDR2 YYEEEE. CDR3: CASHQPGLAEIQETQYF. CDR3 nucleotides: TGTGCCAGCCACCAACCGGGACTAGCCGAAATCCAAGAGACCCAGTACTTC.